These 15 T cell receptor beta chains were sequenced from one sample in a study of blood T cell repertoires in COVID-19. Sequencing was performed with immunoSEQ multiplex PCR; in TCRdb, only in-frame clones are kept and a portion is missing. The sample has more than 85,000 clones; nearly 90% are singletons. Specimen: peripheral blood. These receptors were obtained from a man in his 70s with acute or convalescent COVID-19.

The chain combines TRBV2 with TRBJ2-5; TRBD1 aligns across 7 bases. After removal of 8 bases from V and 1 base from J, the junction contained 7 bases not matched to a gene. Per the germline V gene, CDR1 is SNHLY and CDR2 is FYNNEI. This CDR3 has 14 amino acids. In nucleotides, the CDR3 is TGTGCCAGCGCCAAAGGGACAGTCCAAGAGACCCAGTACTTC. It encodes CASAKGTVQETQYF.

This rearrangement joins TRBV30 to TRBJ1-5, with 11 bases that match TRBD1. The CDR3 has 13 amino acids. Germline-derived CDR1 and CDR2 are GTSNPN and SVGIG (reference sequence). The V gene end was trimmed by 3 bases and the J gene end by 6 bases; junction bases not matched to a gene: 1. Here the CDR3 reads CAWSGTGGQPQHF. DNA of the CDR3: TGTGCCTGGAGCGGGACAGGGGGTCAGCCCCAGCATTTT.

This clone appeared a few times. The V gene is TRBV10-2, the J gene TRBJ1-3, with D perhaps TRBD1 (6 bases). The V gene's germline CDR1 is WSHSY and CDR2 SAAADI. V was pared by 9 bases and J by 4 bases, with 19 bases between. CDR3 size: 15 residues. For the CDR3, the DNA is TGCGCCAGAGAAGGGAGGGGGGCGCAAGGAAACACCATATATTTT. Translating gives CAREGRGAQGNTIYF.

This sequence joins TRBV3-1 (or the pseudogene TRBV3-2) and TRBJ2-1; TRBD1 aligns across 7 bases. The V and J ends lost 1 base and 1 base, in that order; junction bases with no gene match: 1. This CDR3 region has 15 residues. Germline V CDR1 and CDR2: LGHDT, YNNKEL (reference sequence). Here the CDR3 DNA reads TGTGCCAGCAGCCAAGCGACAGGGTCCTACAATGAGCAGTTCTTC. Its protein is CASSQATGSYNEQFF.

This clone was found once. This chain uses TRBV28 with TRBJ2-3, with a tentative D call TRBD1 (6 bases). The CDR3 has 15 amino acids. Germline-derived CDR1 and CDR2 are MDHEN and SYDVKM. Trimming removed 1 base from V and 2 bases from J, with 10 bases in between. CDR3 sequence reads: CASSLSGQYTDTQYF. CDR3 sequence (DNA): TGTGCCAGCAGTTTATCGGGACAATACACAGATACGCAGTATTTT.

The chain joins TRBV10-3 to TRBJ1-2; 7 bases align to TRBD1. CDR3 size: 14 residues. V gave up 4 bases and J gave up 4 bases; unmatched junction bases: 6. Germline loops: CDR1 ENHRY, CDR2 SYGVKD. CDR3 coding DNA: TGTGCCATCAGTGTGATGACAGGGCCCTATGGCTACACCTTC. Translation gives CAISVMTGPYGYTF.

This rearrangement joins TRBV2 to TRBJ2-7; perhaps TRBD1 as D (7 bases). The CDR3 contains 18 residues. The ends were cut back, 3 bases at V and 3 bases at J, with 24 bases in the middle. The germline V gene has CDR1 SNHLY and CDR2 FYNNEI. CDR3 in DNA: TGTGCCAGCAGTGATCAGGGGGGAACCAGGGTATCATTCTACGAGCAGTACTTC. This sequence encodes CASSDQGGTRVSFYEQYF.

This sequence joins TRBV5-1 and TRBJ1-1, with D maybe TRBD1 (5 bases). The CDR3 totals 13 residues. Germline values: CDR1 SGHRS, CDR2 YFSETQ. Between the trimmed V and J ends, which lost 1 base and 6 bases, there was a span of 10 bases. CDR3 sequence reads: CASSLSAGSEAFF. CDR3 DNA sequence: TGCGCCAGCAGCTTGTCGGCAGGGTCTGAAGCTTTCTTT. The full variable domain, rest sourced from reference TRBV5-1 and TRBJ1-1, is KAGVTQTPRYLIKTRGQQVTLSCSPISGHRSVSWYQQTPGQGLQFLFEYFSETQRNKGNFPGRFSGRQFSNSRSEMNVSTLELGDSALYLCASSLSAGSEAFFGQGTRLTVV.

The V and J genes are TRBV4-1 and TRBJ1-4; D is ambiguous. This CDR3 spans 15 amino acids. The V end was cut by 1 base, the J end by 6 bases, with 12 bases between. Germline V gene data show CDR1 as MGHRA and CDR2 as YSYEKL. The CDR3 DNA follows: TGCGCCAGCAGCCAAGTAGAGGGAGGAGATGAAAAACTGTTTTTT. Its translation: CASSQVEGGDEKLFF.

The chain employs TRBV18 and TRBJ2-5; D may be TRBD1 (6 bases). This CDR3 comprises 14 residues. V gave up 2 bases and J gave up 5 bases, with 12 bases separating them. Per the germline V gene, CDR1 is KGHSH and CDR2 is LQKENI. CDR3 sequence: CASSPGQRGETQYF. DNA for the CDR3: TGTGCCAGCTCACCAGGACAGCGCGGGGAGACCCAGTACTTC.

V usage is TRBV6-6 and J usage is TRBJ1-6; perhaps TRBD1 as D (5 bases). The germline gives CDR1 MNHNY, CDR2 SVGAGI (reference sequence). Deletions cut 2 bases from V and 0 bases from J, with 5 bases between. The CDR3 has 15 residues. CDR3 loop: CASSYDSSYNSPLHF. The DNA for the CDR3 is TGTGCCAGCAGTTACGACAGCTCCTATAATTCACCCCTCCACTTT.

This chain uses TRBV19 with TRBJ1-6, with TRBD1 identical over 8 bases. Germline V gene data show CDR1 as LNHDA and CDR2 as SQIVND (reference sequence). There are 15 residues in the CDR3. V lost 5 bases to trimming and J lost 4 bases; unmatched junction nucleotides: 4. The DNA for the CDR3 is TGTGCCAGTAGTCCCCGGACAGGGTATAATTCACCCCTCCACTTT. Protein: CASSPRTGYNSPLHF.

This chain joins TRBV11-3 and TRBJ1-1; 8 bases align to TRBD1. Looked up from germline, CDR1 is SGHNT and CDR2 is YENEEA. CDR3 length: 14 amino acids. Losses at the gene ends were 5 bases for V and 5 bases for J; bases not matched to a gene: 7. The CDR3 nucleotides read TGTGCCAGCAGCCCTACAGGGGGGAATACTGAAGCTTTCTTT. Amino acid sequence: CASSPTGGNTEAFF.

This chain uses TRBV4-2 with TRBJ1-1; tentatively, D is TRBD1 (5 bases). V lost 0 bases and J 5 bases, leaving 10 bases between the germline ends. This CDR3 contains 14 residues. Germline V gene sequence: CDR1 LGHNA, CDR2 YNFKEQ. DNA of the CDR3: TGTGCCAGCAGCCAAGATAGGGACTTTACTGAAGCTTTCTTT. It specifies CASSQDRDFTEAFF.

This clone came up once. V gene TRBV5-5 combines with J gene TRBJ1-2; D unresolved. The CDR3 spans 14 residues. V shed 1 base and J shed 6 bases, with 13 bases lying between them. Germline CDR1 SGHKS, CDR2 YYEKEE (reference sequence). The CDR3 sequence: CASSLTETSHGYTF. As DNA, the CDR3 is TGTGCCAGCAGCTTGACCGAGACAAGTCATGGCTACACCTTC.